The rows below give T cell receptor beta chains drawn from one sample of a study of CD8 T cells in Susac syndrome. Using its own MiXCR run on the immunoSEQ multiplex PCR reads, TCRdb lists one record per CDR3 protein. Seen here are approximately 140,000 distinct CDR3 sequences, around 96% observed once, and the top ten hold over 0.095%. The sample taken for sequencing was CD4+ T cells from PBMCs. These receptors were taken from a human donor with multiple sclerosis. Both conserved end residues are part of each CDR3. Fields, in order: J gene, V gene, clone size, D gene, CDR3 protein, CDR3 DNA. A D gene is named only where the DNA matches it firmly. Not every row has a clone size; where given, it reads once, few, many or a size class.

J gene: TRBJ2-7
V gene: TRBV19
clone size: -
D gene: -
CDR3 protein: CASSTPQAYEQYF
CDR3 DNA: TGTGCCAGTAGTACCCCCCAGGCCTACGAGCAGTACTTC

J gene: TRBJ2-3
V gene: TRBV30
clone size: -
D gene: -
CDR3 protein: CAWSEGLTDTQYF
CDR3 DNA: TGTGCCTGGAGTGAGGGGCTGACAGATACGCAGTATTTT

J gene: TRBJ1-5
V gene: TRBV15
clone size: -
D gene: -
CDR3 protein: CATSSRRSNQPQHF
CDR3 DNA: TGTGCCACCAGCTCCCGGAGGAGCAATCAGCCCCAGCATTTT

J gene: TRBJ1-4
V gene: TRBV5-1
clone size: -
D gene: -
CDR3 protein: CASSLVTGEKLFF
CDR3 DNA: TGCGCCAGCAGCTTGGTTACAGGGGAAAAACTGTTTTTT

J gene: TRBJ2-7
V gene: TRBV25-1
clone size: -
D gene: TRBD1
CDR3 protein: CASSPWTGSYEQYF
CDR3 DNA: TGTGCCAGCAGCCCCTGGACAGGGAGCTACGAGCAGTACTTC

J gene: TRBJ1-1
V gene: TRBV6-6
clone size: once
D gene: -
CDR3 protein: CASTGGAVNTEAFF
CDR3 DNA: TGTGCCAGCACTGGGGGGGCTGTGAACACTGAAGCTTTCTTT

J gene: TRBJ2-1
V gene: TRBV4-2
clone size: -
D gene: TRBD2
CDR3 protein: CASSQYLAGLYNEQFF
CDR3 DNA: TGTGCCAGCAGCCAGTACCTAGCGGGACTTTACAATGAGCAGTTCTTC

J gene: TRBJ2-3
V gene: TRBV19
clone size: -
D gene: TRBD2
CDR3 protein: CASSPSGSWTDTQYF
CDR3 DNA: TGTGCCAGTAGCCCCAGCGGGAGCTGGACAGATACGCAGTATTTT

J gene: TRBJ2-7
V gene: TRBV30
clone size: -
D gene: -
CDR3 protein: CAWIPQNSYEQYF
CDR3 DNA: TGTGCCTGGATTCCGCAAAACTCCTACGAGCAGTACTTC

J gene: TRBJ1-5
V gene: TRBV20-1
clone size: -
D gene: -
CDR3 protein: CSVPPRGHNQPQHF
CDR3 DNA: TGCAGTGTCCCCCCACGGGGACACAATCAGCCCCAGCATTTT

J gene: TRBJ1-2
V gene: TRBV5-6
clone size: -
D gene: -
CDR3 protein: CASSLGANYGYTF
CDR3 DNA: TGTGCCAGCAGCTTAGGGGCTAACTATGGCTACACCTTC

J gene: TRBJ2-5
V gene: TRBV5-1
clone size: -
D gene: -
CDR3 protein: CASTRRLEETQYF
CDR3 DNA: TGCGCCAGCACCCGGAGGCTGGAAGAGACCCAGTACTTC

J gene: TRBJ2-1
V gene: TRBV20-1
clone size: -
D gene: -
CDR3 protein: CSATSKGRSYNEQFF
CDR3 DNA: TGCAGTGCTACCTCTAAGGGCCGCTCCTACAATGAGCAGTTCTTC

J gene: TRBJ1-6
V gene: TRBV9
clone size: -
D gene: -
CDR3 protein: CASSVVQTNSPLHF
CDR3 DNA: TGTGCCAGCAGCGTAGTACAGACTAATTCACCCCTCCACTTT

J gene: TRBJ2-5
V gene: TRBV3-1
clone size: -
D gene: TRBD1
CDR3 protein: CASSQELFGTGNQETQYF
CDR3 DNA: TGTGCCAGCAGCCAAGAGCTATTCGGGACAGGGAACCAAGAGACCCAGTACTTC

J gene: TRBJ1-2
V gene: TRBV5-1
clone size: -
D gene: TRBD1
CDR3 protein: CASSLGQGQGYTF
CDR3 DNA: TGCGCCAGCAGCCTCGGACAGGGGCAAGGCTACACCTTC

J gene: TRBJ2-5
V gene: TRBV4-3
clone size: -
D gene: -
CDR3 protein: CASSQDIFETQYF
CDR3 DNA: TGCGCCAGCAGCCAAGATATATTCGAGACCCAGTACTTC

J gene: TRBJ1-2
V gene: TRBV7-9
clone size: -
D gene: TRBD1
CDR3 protein: CASSLGVEQGALVHGYTF
CDR3 DNA: TGTGCCAGCAGCTTAGGCGTGGAACAGGGGGCTCTCGTACATGGCTACACCTTC

J gene: TRBJ1-5
V gene: TRBV20-1
clone size: -
D gene: TRBD1
CDR3 protein: CSATGTGLNQPQHF
CDR3 DNA: TGCAGTGCTACGGGGACAGGGTTAAATCAGCCCCAGCATTTT

J gene: TRBJ2-7
V gene: TRBV10-3
clone size: once
D gene: -
CDR3 protein: CAISAREEQYF
CDR3 DNA: TGTGCCATCAGTGCGAGGGAAGAGCAGTACTTC

J gene: TRBJ2-3
V gene: TRBV20-1
clone size: -
D gene: TRBD2
CDR3 protein: CSVGGRADTQYF
CDR3 DNA: TGCAGTGTCGGAGGGAGGGCAGATACGCAGTATTTT

J gene: TRBJ2-7
V gene: TRBV5-4
clone size: -
D gene: -
CDR3 protein: CASSFDRGAGYF
CDR3 DNA: TGTGCCAGCAGTTTCGACCGGGGAGCGGGGTACTTC

J gene: TRBJ2-3
V gene: TRBV4-3
clone size: -
D gene: TRBD2
CDR3 protein: CASSQVLAGTTDTQYF
CDR3 DNA: TGCGCCAGCAGCCAAGTTTTAGCGGGGACCACAGATACGCAGTATTTT

J gene: TRBJ2-5
V gene: TRBV9
clone size: -
D gene: -
CDR3 protein: CASSVGQGFRETQYF
CDR3 DNA: TGTGCCAGCAGCGTAGGTCAGGGATTCAGGGAGACCCAGTACTTC

J gene: TRBJ1-5
V gene: TRBV28
clone size: once
D gene: -
CDR3 protein: CASSSYTNQPQHF
CDR3 DNA: TGTGCCAGCAGTTCTTACACAAATCAGCCCCAGCATTTT

J gene: TRBJ1-1
V gene: TRBV30
clone size: -
D gene: -
CDR3 protein: CAWSTAYNTEAFF
CDR3 DNA: TGTGCCTGGAGTACGGCTTATAACACTGAAGCTTTCTTT